The 5 T cell receptor beta chains reported below all come from one sample, sequenced in a study of tumor-infiltrating lymphocytes in oesophageal squamous cell carcinoma. Using its own MiXCR run on the PCR reads, TCRdb lists one record per CDR3 protein. Among around 13,000 distinct CDR3 sequences listed, 50% to 55% were seen once. Sequenced: esophageal tumor tissue. These receptors were obtained from a female donor with esophageal squamous cell carcinoma.

This chain links TRBV18 with TRBJ2-5; D gene ambiguous. The J call is in doubt because the DNA end fits TRBJ2-7 better. The CDR3 runs to 14 residues. CDR1 and CDR2 (germline): KGHSH, LQKENI. CDR3 loop: CASSQDGFKDEQYF. The CDR3, as DNA: TGTGCCAGCTCCCAAGACGGCTTTAAGGACGAGCAGTACTTC.

The chain links TRBV7-2 to TRBJ2-1; 15 nucleotides match TRBD2. CDR3 length equals 18 residues. Trimming took 5 bases from V and 6 from J; bases not matched to a gene: 11. CDR1 and CDR2 from the germline V gene are SGHTA and FQGNSA. The chain's CDR3 is CASSPRTSGGARGNEQFF. The CDR3 region has the DNA TGTGCCAGCAGCCCCCGGACTAGCGGGGGGGCAAGAGGCAATGAGCAGTTCTTC. The variable domain in full, with the rest retrieved from reference TRBV7-2 and TRBJ2-1, is GAGVSQSPSNKVTEKGKDVELRCDPISGHTALYWYRQSLGQGLEFLIYFQGNSAPDKSGLPSDRFSAERTGGSVSTLTIQRTQQEDSAVYLCASSPRTSGGARGNEQFFGPGTRLTVL.

This chain joins TRBV7-3 and TRBJ2-5; no definite D call. The last part of the DNA fits TRBJ2-7 better; the J call may be wrong. The germline V gene encodes CDR1 SGHTA and CDR2 FQGTGA. The CDR3 is made up of 18 amino acids. This CDR3 is CASSYGPLGAFPPYEQYF. The CDR3 bases are TGTGCCAGCAGCTATGGTCCTTTGGGCGCGTTTCCTCCCTACGAGCAGTACTTC.

This chain uses TRBV12-3 or TRBV12-4 with TRBJ2-5; 9 nucleotides agree with TRBD1. This CDR3 comprises 14 residues. The junction had 5 bases not matched to a gene; V was cut back by 4 bases and J by 5 bases. DNA of the CDR3: TGTGCCAGCAGTTCCCTGGGGACAGGGGAGACCCAGTACTTC. It is translated as CASSSLGTGETQYF.

The rearrangement joins TRBV7-2 to TRBJ1-5; D unclear. The V and J ends lost 4 bases and 5 bases respectively, with 9 bases between them. Per the germline V gene, CDR1 is SGHTA and CDR2 is FQGNSA. The CDR3 has 13 amino acids. CDR3 residues: CASSSLPDQPQHF. The CDR3 region has the DNA TGTGCCAGCAGCTCCCTTCCAGATCAGCCCCAGCATTTT.